The 29 T cell receptor beta chains below come from one sample, sequenced in a study of blood T cell repertoires in COVID-19. Sequenced by immunoSEQ multiplex PCR; TCRdb stores in-frame clones only, minus some. The sample lists 70,000 to 90,000 clones, roughly 85% occurring once. The specimen was peripheral blood. The receptors derive from a man aged 55 to 70 with acute or convalescent COVID-19.

The chain combines TRBV30 with TRBJ2-7; TRBD2 is a possible D gene (6 bases). Looked up from germline, CDR1 is GTSNPN and CDR2 is SVGIG (reference sequence). The CDR3 runs to 13 residues. Trimming took 0 bases from V and 5 from J, leaving 11 bases between them. CDR3 in DNA: TGTGCCTGGAGTGTCACTAGCCTGAACGAGCAGTACTTC. This encodes CAWSVTSLNEQYF.

The V call is TRBV6-5, the J call TRBJ1-6; D call uncertain. The CDR3 runs 14 residues. Germline CDR1 reads MNHEY; CDR2 reads SVGAGI. With 7 bases removed from V and 3 bases from J, the gap between germline ends came to 10 bases. The CDR3 reads CASIKENYNSPLHF. The CDR3 bases are TGTGCCAGCATCAAAGAGAACTATAATTCACCCCTCCACTTT.

This clone was recorded a few times. The CDR3 here is CASRQGQGWNTEAFF. The CDR3 region has the DNA TGTGCCAGCAGACAGGGACAGGGATGGAACACTGAAGCTTTCTTT. J is TRBJ1-1 and V is TRBV6-5; TRBD1 aligns across 9 bases. The germline gives CDR1 MNHEY, CDR2 SVGAGI. V dropped 6 bases and J dropped 1; count of bases not matched to a gene: 6. There are 15 residues in the CDR3.

The J gene is TRBJ1-2, the V gene TRBV7-2; D gene ambiguous. This CDR3 region has 12 residues. Germline CDR1 SGHTA, CDR2 FQGNSA. V was trimmed by 1 base and J by 5 bases, leaving 5 bases between them. The CDR3 loop reads CASSLGGYGYTF. The CDR3 coding sequence is TGTGCCAGCAGCTTAGGCGGTTATGGCTACACCTTC. Based on the CDR3 plus reference TRBV7-2 and TRBJ1-2, the full variable domain is GAGVSQSPSNKVTEKGKDVELRCDPISGHTALYWYRQSLGQGLEFLIYFQGNSAPDKSGLPSDRFSAERTGGSVSTLTIQRTQQEDSAVYLCASSLGGYGYTFGSGTRLTVV.

J is TRBJ1-2 and V is TRBV19; D may be TRBD1 (6 bases). Trimming pared 5 bases from V and 2 bases from J, leaving 15 bases between. Germline V lookup: CDR1 LNHDA, CDR2 SQIVND (reference sequence). The CDR3 sequence is 15 residues long. The CDR3: CASSPTGPLNYGYTF. The DNA for the CDR3 is TGTGCCAGTAGTCCTACAGGGCCCCTCAACTATGGCTACACCTTC.

This clone has just one count. The chain joins TRBV3-1 (or the pseudogene TRBV3-2) to TRBJ2-3; the match to TRBD2 covers 12 bases. Germline V gives CDR1 LGHDT, CDR2 YNNKEL (reference sequence). Losses at the gene ends were 4 bases for V and 3 bases for J; bases not matched to a gene: 11. The CDR3 contains 18 residues. In nucleotides, the CDR3 is TGTGCCAGCAGCCCAGGGCGGTGGACTAGCGGGATGACAGATACGCAGTATTTT. Encoded protein: CASSPGRWTSGMTDTQYF.

The chain has TRBV6-5 and TRBJ2-2, with D tentatively TRBD2 (5 bases). V lost 0 bases and J lost 6, with 14 bases in between. This CDR3 is built from 16 residues. CDR1 is MNHEY and CDR2 is SVGAGI in the germline V gene. This CDR3 is CASSYSGRTGAGELFF. The CDR3 nucleotides read TGTGCCAGCAGTTACTCTGGACGGACTGGGGCCGGGGAGCTGTTTTTT.

This clone was seen a few times. V is TRBV2 and J is TRBJ2-1, with TRBD2 matching over 9 bases. Germline CDR1 is SNHLY and CDR2 is FYNNEI. The CDR3 has 13 amino acids. V trimming: 7 bases; J trimming: 9 bases; junction bases outside the gene matches: 7. The CDR3 spells CASTEGLAIEQFF. In DNA, the CDR3 is TGTGCCAGCACTGAGGGACTAGCCATTGAGCAGTTCTTC.

The CDR3 DNA reads as TGTGCTAGTGGTTCCGCCGGACAGCAGAACACTGAAGCTTTCTTT. This codes for CASGSAGQQNTEAFF. The V gene is TRBV12-5, the J gene TRBJ1-1; possibly TRBD1 for D (6 bases). This CDR3 region has 15 residues. Germline V gene sequence: CDR1 LGHNT, CDR2 FRNRAP. V was cut by 4 bases and J by 1 base, with 13 bases left in between.

This chain uses TRBV9 with TRBJ2-1; TRBD2 agrees at 8 bases. The V gene's germline CDR1 is SGDLS and CDR2 YYNGEE. The V and J ends lost 0 bases and 3 bases, in that order; junction bases with no gene match: 5. The CDR3 contains 16 residues. CDR3 sequence: CASSVDVSGNYNEQFF. The CDR3 nucleotides are TGTGCCAGCAGCGTAGATGTTAGCGGGAACTACAATGAGCAGTTCTTC.

In the case of this clone: At the DNA level, this CDR3 is encoded by other sequences in the same sample as well. The gene calls are TRBV11-2 and TRBJ1-4; D gene uncertain. The CDR3 is 13 amino acids. Between the trimmed V and J ends, which lost 3 bases and 5 bases, there was a span of 7 bases. Looked up from germline, CDR1 is SGHAT and CDR2 is FQNNGV. The CDR3 here is CASSLSRNEKLFF. The CDR3 bases are TGTGCCAGCAGCTTGTCCAGGAATGAAAAACTGTTTTTT. Supplemented by reference TRBV11-2 and TRBJ1-4, the full variable domain reads EAGVAQSPRYKIIEKRQSVAFWCNPISGHATLYWYQQILGQGPKLLIQFQNNGVVDDSQLPKDRFSAERLKGVDSTLKIQPAKLEDSAVYLCASSLSRNEKLFFGSGTQLSVL.

V and J are TRBV5-1 and TRBJ2-2; 8 nucleotides line up with TRBD1. The V gene's germline CDR1 is SGHRS and CDR2 YFSETQ. This CDR3 comprises 17 residues. After removal of 7 bases from V and 0 bases from J, the junction contained 11 bases not matched to a gene. The CDR3 DNA sequence: TGCGCCAGCGCTCACCGCGGGACAGGACCGAACACCGGGGAGCTGTTTTTT. Protein: CASAHRGTGPNTGELFF.

DNA for the CDR3: TGTGCCAGCAGCTCACCCCGTGGAGGGACAGGAGGCGGAAACACCATATATTTT. Protein product: CASSSPRGGTGGGNTIYF. This chain connects TRBV9 to TRBJ1-3; TRBD1 matches 8 bases. J was trimmed by 4 bases and V by 4 bases; bases with no gene match: 16. The CDR3 runs 18 residues. Germline CDR1 is SGDLS and CDR2 is YYNGEE.

This clone was detected only once. This sequence joins TRBV6-6 and TRBJ1-3; D is possibly TRBD1 (6 bases). Per the germline V gene, CDR1 is MNHNY and CDR2 is SVGAGI (reference sequence). With 2 bases removed from V and 2 bases from J, the gap between germline ends came to 7 bases. The CDR3 is made up of 14 amino acids. CDR3 amino acids: CASSYPGAGNTIYF. Here the CDR3 DNA reads TGTGCCAGCAGTTACCCAGGGGCTGGAAACACCATATATTTT.

V usage is TRBV6-1 and J usage is TRBJ1-5; 8 positions match TRBD1. CDR3 length: 15 residues. Trimming removed 5 bases from V and 2 bases from J; junction bases left unmatched: 5. Germline CDR1 reads MNHNS; CDR2 reads SASEGT. The CDR3 region has the DNA TGTGCCAGCAGTTGGACAGGGTTCGGCAATCAGCCCCAGCATTTT. Protein: CASSWTGFGNQPQHF.

The rearrangement uses TRBV11-1 and TRBJ2-3; a weak D match, TRBD2 (5 bases). Germline CDR1 SGHAT, CDR2 FQDESV (reference sequence). The CDR3 contains 14 residues. V was clipped by 5 bases and J by 3 bases, with 12 bases between them. CDR3 in DNA: TGTGCCAGCAGCCTTACAACGGGGACAGATACGCAGTATTTT. It is translated as CASSLTTGTDTQYF.

The J gene is TRBJ2-2, the V gene TRBV5-1, with 8 bases that match TRBD2. The V and J ends lost 0 bases and 7 bases, in that order; junction bases with no gene match: 8. Looked up from germline, CDR1 is SGHRS and CDR2 is YFSETQ. The CDR3 is made up of 16 amino acids. CDR3 sequence (DNA): TGCGCCAGCAGCTTGGTCCAGCGGGAGAAGGGCGGGGAGCTGTTTTTT. Encoded protein: CASSLVQREKGGELFF. The variable domain in full, with the rest retrieved from reference TRBV5-1 and TRBJ2-2, is KAGVTQTPRYLIKTRGQQVTLSCSPISGHRSVSWYQQTPGQGLQFLFEYFSETQRNKGNFPGRFSGRQFSNSRSEMNVSTLELGDSALYLCASSLVQREKGGELFFGEGSRLTVL.

The chain is built from TRBV30 and TRBJ2-5; possibly TRBD1 for D (6 bases). Germline V gene data show CDR1 as GTSNPN and CDR2 as SVGIG (reference sequence). V lost 4 bases to trimming and J lost 4 bases, with 10 bases between them. CDR3 length equals 12 residues. In DNA, the CDR3 is TGTGCCTGGACAACAGGGCCAGAGACCCAGTACTTC. Its protein product is CAWTTGPETQYF.

The chain couples TRBV5-1 to TRBJ1-1; D is uncertain. Trimming cost V 2 bases and J 2 bases, with 7 bases left between them. Germline-derived CDR1 and CDR2 are SGHRS and YFSETQ. The CDR3 loop spans 13 amino acids. The CDR3 loop reads CASSFTANTEAFF. The CDR3, as DNA: TGCGCCAGCAGCTTCACAGCTAACACTGAAGCTTTCTTT.

A remark on this clone: Sequence at one end of the junction differs from germline and may be a read error. V usage is TRBV5-5 and J usage is TRBJ1-5; D may be TRBD1 (5 bases). The CDR3 contains 15 residues. Germline values: CDR1 SGHKS, CDR2 YYEKEE (reference sequence). This CDR3 is CASNLGGERNQPQHF. The CDR3 DNA reads as TGTGCCAGCAACTTGGGGGGGGAGAGGAATCAGCCCCAGCATTTT.

The chain has TRBV3-1 (or the pseudogene TRBV3-2) and TRBJ2-7, with 11 positions matching TRBD2. V was clipped by 1 base and J by 3 bases; unmatched bases: 2. The CDR3 spans 15 residues. Germline V gene sequence: CDR1 LGHDT, CDR2 YNNKEL (reference sequence). CDR3 in amino acids: CASSQGTSGFYEQYF. The DNA of the CDR3 is TGTGCCAGCAGCCAAGGGACTAGCGGGTTCTACGAGCAGTACTTC.

The J gene is TRBJ2-2, the V gene TRBV18, with TRBD2 matching over 14 bases. Germline V gene data show CDR1 as KGHSH and CDR2 as LQKENI. The CDR3 runs to 20 residues. J lost 0 bases, V lost 2 bases, and 8 bases had no gene match. The CDR3 region is CASSPFPGLAGATNTGELFF. The CDR3 nucleotides are TGTGCCAGCTCACCATTTCCGGGACTAGCGGGGGCCACGAACACCGGGGAGCTGTTTTTT.

V usage is TRBV11-2 and J usage is TRBJ2-3; 8 nucleotides line up with TRBD1. The CDR3 runs 13 residues. Trimming cost V 9 bases and J 2 bases; bases outside gene matches: 4. The germline V gene encodes CDR1 SGHAT and CDR2 FQNNGV. The CDR3 is CARWTGPTDTQYF. CDR3 nucleotide sequence: TGTGCCAGGTGGACAGGGCCCACAGATACGCAGTATTTT.

Only one count was recorded for this clone. The genes are TRBV5-1 and TRBJ2-2, with 11 bases lining up with TRBD2. The CDR3 extends over 15 amino acids. J was trimmed by 6 bases and V by 4 bases; bases with no gene match: 5. The germline V gene has CDR1 SGHRS and CDR2 YFSETQ. CDR3 loop: CASSLGTSGAGELFF. CDR3 nucleotides: TGCGCCAGCAGCCTCGGGACTAGCGGAGCCGGGGAGCTGTTTTTT.

This chain links TRBV4-2 with TRBJ1-1; TRBD1 might be the D (5 bases). The germline V and J ends were trimmed by 4 bases and 6 bases, with 18 bases remaining between them. Germline V gene sequence: CDR1 LGHNA, CDR2 YNFKEQ. The CDR3 has 15 residues. The CDR3 DNA is TGTGCCAGCAGCCTACCACACACCGGACACGCTGAAGCTTTCTTT. Translation: CASSLPHTGHAEAFF.

The chain has TRBV10-3 and TRBJ2-2; 10 bases map to TRBD1. The CDR3 is made up of 14 amino acids. V lost 7 bases and J lost 6; bases outside the gene matches: 5. Germline V gives CDR1 ENHRY, CDR2 SYGVKD. DNA for the CDR3: TGTGCCATCAACCCGACAGGGGGCGCCGGGGAGCTGTTTTTT. This codes for CAINPTGGAGELFF.

The V call is TRBV29-1, the J call TRBJ2-7, with a tentative D call TRBD1 (5 bases). This CDR3 comprises 10 residues. In germline, CDR1 is SQVTM, CDR2 ANQGSEA. V was pared by 7 bases and J by 6 bases, with 10 bases between. CDR3 DNA sequence: TGCAGCGGGGTGCAGGGCGAGCAGTACTTC. Residues: CSGVQGEQYF.

The J gene is TRBJ1-5, the V gene TRBV6-1, with D possibly TRBD1 on 5 matching bases. The CDR3 loop spans 17 amino acids. The germline CDR1 and CDR2 sequences are MNHNS and SASEGT. Deletions cut 1 base from V and 5 bases from J, with 18 bases between. The CDR3 here is CASSEEDIRTNDQPQHF. The DNA of the CDR3 is TGTGCCAGCAGTGAAGAGGATATCAGGACAAATGATCAGCCCCAGCATTTT.

The rearrangement uses TRBV7-9 and TRBJ1-1; 8 bases are a match to TRBD1. J was trimmed by 3 bases and V by 5 bases; bases with no gene match: 2. Germline lookup yields CDR1 SEHNR and CDR2 FQNEAQ (reference sequence). CDR3 length equals 13 residues. The CDR3 nucleotides read TGTGCCAGCAGCCGACAGGGGTACACTGAAGCTTTCTTT. Protein product: CASSRQGYTEAFF.